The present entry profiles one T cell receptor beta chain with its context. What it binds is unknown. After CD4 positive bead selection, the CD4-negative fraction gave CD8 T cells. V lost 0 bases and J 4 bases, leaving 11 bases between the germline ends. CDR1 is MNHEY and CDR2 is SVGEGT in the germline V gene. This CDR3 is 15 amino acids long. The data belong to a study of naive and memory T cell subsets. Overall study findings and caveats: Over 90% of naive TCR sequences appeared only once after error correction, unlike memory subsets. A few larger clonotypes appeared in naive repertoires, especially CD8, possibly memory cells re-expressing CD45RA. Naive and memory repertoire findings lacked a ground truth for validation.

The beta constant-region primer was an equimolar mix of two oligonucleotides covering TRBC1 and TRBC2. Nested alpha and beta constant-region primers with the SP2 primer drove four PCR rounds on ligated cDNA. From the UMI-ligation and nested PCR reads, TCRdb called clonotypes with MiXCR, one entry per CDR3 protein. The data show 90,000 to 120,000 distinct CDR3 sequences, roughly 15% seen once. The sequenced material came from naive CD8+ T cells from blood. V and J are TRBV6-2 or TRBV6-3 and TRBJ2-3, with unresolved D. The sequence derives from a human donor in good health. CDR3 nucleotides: TGTGCCAGCAGTTACTCGATTTCCGGTGCAGATACGCAGTATTTT. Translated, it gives CASSYSISGADTQYF.